The 18 T cell receptor beta chains given below trace back to one sample, sequenced in a study of T cell repertoires in cytomegalovirus infection. Each CDR3 protein is one row after TCRdb ran MiXCR on the reads. There are 250,000 or so distinct CDR3 sequences in the sample; 17% occur only once, and roughly 50% lies in the top ten. The sequencing input was CD8+ T cells from PBMCs. All receptors derive from a human donor in good health (CMV status not recorded). Some clones in this sample may be carry-over from other donors' samples.

This clonotype was seen a handful of times. The V gene is TRBV6-2 or TRBV6-3, the J gene TRBJ2-1; TRBD2 is a possible D gene (5 bases). Trimming took 4 bases from V and 2 from J, leaving 21 bases between them. The CDR3 is made up of 18 amino acids. The germline V gene has CDR1 MNHEY and CDR2 SVGEGT. Here the CDR3 DNA reads TGTGCCAGCAGTTCTACTCTCGTACTAGGAGCGACCTACAATGAGCAGTTCTTC. It is translated as CASSSTLVLGATYNEQFF.

The chain carries TRBV2 and TRBJ1-2; weak D call: TRBD1 (5 bases). The ends were cut back, 7 bases at V and 6 bases at J, with 18 bases in the middle. From germline, CDR1 is SNHLY and CDR2 FYNNEI. This CDR3 has 14 amino acids. This chain's CDR3 is CASTSGQKRDGYTF. CDR3 bases: TGTGCCAGCACCTCGGGGCAGAAACGGGATGGCTACACCTTC.

This clonotype was picked up many times. The chain uses TRBV4-1 and TRBJ2-7, with 9 bases fitting TRBD2. Germline CDR1 is MGHRA and CDR2 is YSYEKL. The CDR3 contains 18 residues. The V and J ends lost 3 bases and 2 bases, in that order; junction bases with no gene match: 14. As DNA, the CDR3 is TGCGCCAGCAGCCACCGATACGATCTAGCGGGGTCTACCTACGAGCAGTACTTC. Amino acid sequence: CASSHRYDLAGSTYEQYF.

This clonotype was recorded a few times. The J gene is TRBJ2-3, the V gene TRBV6-2 or TRBV6-3; D call uncertain. The CDR3 contains 14 residues. Trimming pared 5 bases from V and 6 bases from J, leaving 15 bases between. Germline lookup yields CDR1 MNHEY and CDR2 SVGEGT. The CDR3 reads CASSAEWGRDTQYF. CDR3 sequence (DNA): TGTGCCAGCAGTGCCGAGTGGGGTAGGGATACGCAGTATTTT.

This chain links TRBV6-1 with TRBJ1-1; D gene unclear. The CDR3 contains 14 residues. V shed 6 bases and J shed 0 bases, with 11 bases lying between them. Per germline, CDR1 MNHNS and CDR2 SASEGT. The DNA for the CDR3 is TGTGCCAGCAGGGTTGGACCGATGAACACTGAAGCTTTCTTT. Protein product: CASRVGPMNTEAFF.

V gene TRBV3-1 combines with J gene TRBJ2-5; unclear D gene. The CDR3 is 12 amino acids. Trimming stripped 4 bases from V and 7 bases from J, with 10 bases between. Germline lookup yields CDR1 LGHDT and CDR2 YNNKEL (reference sequence). The CDR3 sequence: CASSREPATQYF. For the CDR3, the DNA is TGTGCCAGCAGCCGAGAACCGGCGACCCAGTACTTC.

This clonotype was seen repeatedly, ten times or more. This chain joins TRBV7-2 and TRBJ2-3, with 12 bases fitting TRBD2. Germline lookup yields CDR1 SGHTA and CDR2 FQGNSA. CDR3 size: 19 residues. Trimming removed 3 bases from V and 1 base from J; junction bases left unmatched: 11. The CDR3, as DNA: TGTGCCAGCAGCTTGCCTAGCGGGGGGGAAGAACCAGGCACAGATACGCAGTATTTT. As protein: CASSLPSGGEEPGTDTQYF.

This clonotype was seen only a few times. The chain links TRBV6-2 or TRBV6-3 to TRBJ2-7; D unresolved. The CDR3 is made up of 11 amino acids. The V end was cut by 4 bases, the J end by 2 bases, with 3 bases between. Germline V gene sequence: CDR1 MNHEY, CDR2 SVGEGT. CDR3 DNA sequence: TGTGCCAGCAGTTGGGCCTACGAGCAGTACTTC. Amino acids: CASSWAYEQYF.

Ten or more counts support this clonotype. The chain uses TRBV7-2 and TRBJ2-3, with TRBD1 identical over 7 bases. The CDR3 runs 16 residues. Trimming removed 1 base from V and 4 bases from J; junction bases left unmatched: 8. Germline CDR1 SGHTA, CDR2 FQGNSA. The DNA for the CDR3 is TGTGCCAGCAGCTTAGGCCACAGGGGTTCGGCAGATACGCAGTATTTT. Translation: CASSLGHRGSADTQYF.

The chain is built from TRBV29-1 and TRBJ1-4; D not certain. Germline V lookup: CDR1 SQVTM, CDR2 ANQGSEA. There are 15 residues in the CDR3. Trimming stripped 4 bases from V and 4 bases from J, with 16 bases between. The CDR3 DNA follows: TGCAGCGTTGTCTTAACGGGTTGGAGTAATGAAAAACTGTTTTTT. Its translation is CSVVLTGWSNEKLFF.

The chain links TRBV4-1 to TRBJ2-7; TRBD1 matches at 8 bases. V trimming: 0 bases; J trimming: 4 bases; junction bases outside the gene matches: 8. The CDR3 spans 16 residues. Germline values: CDR1 MGHRA, CDR2 YSYEKL. The CDR3 protein is CASSQEDRETLYEQYF. CDR3 sequence (DNA): TGCGCCAGCAGCCAAGAGGACAGGGAAACTCTGTACGAGCAGTACTTC.

In nucleotides, the CDR3 is TGTGCCAGCAGTTTAGTCAGGGGCCTAACAGATACGCAGTATTTT. Encoded protein: CASSLVRGLTDTQYF. The rearrangement links TRBV12-3 or TRBV12-4 to TRBJ2-3; D is perhaps TRBD1 (6 bases). V gave up 1 base and J gave up 3 bases, with 11 bases separating them. The CDR3 extends over 15 amino acids.

The genes are TRBV6-1 and TRBJ2-7; D possibly corresponds to TRBD2 (6 bases). The V end lost 7 bases, the J end lost 0 bases, and 13 bases lay between the germline ends. CDR1 and CDR2 from the germline V gene are MNHNS and SASEGT. CDR3 length: 14 amino acids. This CDR3 is CASNTWRGSYEQYF. The CDR3 DNA follows: TGTGCCAGCAATACATGGAGGGGCTCCTACGAGCAGTACTTC.

In this sample, this clonotype turned up many times. J is TRBJ2-1 and V is TRBV6-5; 13 bases map to TRBD2. The ends lost 6 bases at V and 6 bases at J; junction bases unmatched: 5. This CDR3 region has 15 residues. Germline V gene data show CDR1 as MNHEY and CDR2 as SVGAGI. CDR3 bases: TGTGCCAGCAGCCCACTAGCGGGGGGGCGCAATGAGCAGTTCTTC. This encodes CASSPLAGGRNEQFF.

This clonotype was seen repeatedly, ten times or more. The V gene is TRBV7-9, the J gene TRBJ1-2, with D possibly matching TRBD1 (6 bases). V lost 5 bases and J lost 5, with 18 bases in between. The V gene's germline CDR1 is SEHNR and CDR2 FQNEAQ (reference sequence). The CDR3 contains 15 residues. CDR3 in DNA: TGTGCCAGCAGCGACCCAAGAGGGACACCATATGGCTACACCTTC. Protein sequence: CASSDPRGTPYGYTF.

This clonotype occurred once. The chain is built from TRBV6-2 or TRBV6-3 and TRBJ1-2; 10 bases line up with TRBD1. Germline-derived CDR1 and CDR2 are MNHEY and SVGEGT. The V segment lost 5 bases and the J segment 8 bases; nucleotides outside the gene matches: 8. This CDR3 contains 14 residues. The DNA of the CDR3 is TGTGCCAGCAGTCGCCCCGGGACAGGGGTCGGCTACACCTTC. This encodes CASSRPGTGVGYTF.

The chain has TRBV12-3 or TRBV12-4 and TRBJ2-1; 7 bases fit TRBD2. CDR3 length equals 15 residues. V gave up 4 bases and J gave up 4 bases; unmatched junction bases: 7. The CDR3 bases are TGTGCCAGCAGTTATTCCAGCGGGGTGTACAATGAGCAGTTCTTC. It translates to CASSYSSGVYNEQFF.

This clonotype was seen a few times. The genes are TRBV4-3 and TRBJ1-1, with D possibly being TRBD1 (6 bases). V shed 1 base and J shed 7 bases, with 13 bases lying between them. CDR1 and CDR2 (germline): LGHNA, YSLEER. The CDR3 length is 14 residues. DNA for the CDR3: TGCGCCAGCAGCCAAGGAAGGACAGCCGTTGAAGCTTTCTTT. The encoded protein is CASSQGRTAVEAFF.